This T cell receptor beta chain was retrieved from a study of beta chain features in type 1 diabetes. Study summary: The study examined roughly 110,000,000 sorted cells across all samples. General study findings and limits: Researchers report that Type 1 diabetes patients had moderately but significantly shorter TCRB CDR3s across all four CD4+ subsets.

Concerning this clone itself: What it binds is unknown.

Expressed TCRB transcripts were sequenced because the isolated RNA had all been reverse transcribed beforehand. Regulatory, naive and central memory T cell samples averaged approximately 3.4 million reads. TCRdb's copy holds only in-frame clones and misses some; the assay was immunoSEQ multiplex PCR. The table lists 350,000 or so clones, around 20% of them singletons. Each sorted fraction was over 95% pure. Germline loops: CDR1 KGHSH, CDR2 LQKENI. The V gene end was trimmed by 4 bases and the J gene end by 7 bases; junction bases not matched to a gene: 9. The CDR3 has 15 residues. This receptor was taken from a woman under 30 in good health. Source material: naive CD4+ T cells from blood. J is TRBJ1-4 and V is TRBV18; TRBD1 agrees at 7 bases. The DNA for the CDR3 is TGTGCCAGCTCACGACTGACAGGGTCGAGTGAAAAACTGTTTTTT. Translated, it gives CASSRLTGSSEKLFF.